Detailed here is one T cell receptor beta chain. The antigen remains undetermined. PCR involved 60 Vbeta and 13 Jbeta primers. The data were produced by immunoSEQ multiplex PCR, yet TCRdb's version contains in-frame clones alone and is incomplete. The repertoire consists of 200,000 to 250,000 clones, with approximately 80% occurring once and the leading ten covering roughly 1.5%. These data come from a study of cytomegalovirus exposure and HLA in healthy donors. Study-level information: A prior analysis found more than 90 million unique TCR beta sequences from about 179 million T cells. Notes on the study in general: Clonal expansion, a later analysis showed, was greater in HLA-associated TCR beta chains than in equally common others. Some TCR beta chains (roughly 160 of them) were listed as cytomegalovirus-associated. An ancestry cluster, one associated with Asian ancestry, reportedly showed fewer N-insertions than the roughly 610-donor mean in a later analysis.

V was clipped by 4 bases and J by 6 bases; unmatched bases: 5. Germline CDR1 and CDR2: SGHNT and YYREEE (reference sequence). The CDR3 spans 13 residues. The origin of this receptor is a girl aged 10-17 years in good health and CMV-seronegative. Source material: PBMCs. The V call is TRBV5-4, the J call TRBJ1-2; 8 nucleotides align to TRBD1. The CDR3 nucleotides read TGTGCCAGCAGCCTACAGGGGGGGGATGGCTACACCTTC. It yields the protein CASSLQGGDGYTF.